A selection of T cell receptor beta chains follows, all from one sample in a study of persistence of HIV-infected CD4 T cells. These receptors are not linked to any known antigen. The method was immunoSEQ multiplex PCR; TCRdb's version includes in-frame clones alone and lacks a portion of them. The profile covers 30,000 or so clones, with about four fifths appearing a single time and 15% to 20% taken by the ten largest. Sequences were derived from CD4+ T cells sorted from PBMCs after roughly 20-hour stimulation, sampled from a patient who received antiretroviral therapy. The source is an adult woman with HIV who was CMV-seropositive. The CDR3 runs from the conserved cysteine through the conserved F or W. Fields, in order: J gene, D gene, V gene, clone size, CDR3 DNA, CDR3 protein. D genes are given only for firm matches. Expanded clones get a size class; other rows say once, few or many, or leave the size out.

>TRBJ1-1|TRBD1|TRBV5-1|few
TGCGCCAGCAGCCCTCAGACAGGGAGGGCTGAAGCTTTCTTT
CASSPQTGRAEAFF
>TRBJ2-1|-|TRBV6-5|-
TGTGCCAGCAGTTTTAACAGTCTCCGCTCCTACAATGAGCAGTTCTTC
CASSFNSLRSYNEQFF
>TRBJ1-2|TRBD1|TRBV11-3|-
TGTGCCAGGGGGACAGGGGGCCATGGCTACACCTTC
CARGTGGHGYTF
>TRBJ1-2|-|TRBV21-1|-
TGTGCCAGCAGCAACTTACCGGGACAGGAGTTACCGGACTATGGCTACACCTTC
CASSNLPGQELPDYGYTF
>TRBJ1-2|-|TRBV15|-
TGTGCCACCAGCAGAGCGTACGACAGCCTCTCCTATGGCTACACCTTC
CATSRAYDSLSYGYTF
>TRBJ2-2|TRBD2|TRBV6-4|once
TGTGCCAGTCCTGCTCTAGCGGGATCCAACACCGGGGAGCTGTTTTTT
CASPALAGSNTGELFF
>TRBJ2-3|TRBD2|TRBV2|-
TGTGCCAGCAGTGAAGGGAGCGGGACCAACACAGATACGCAGTATTTT
CASSEGSGTNTDTQYF
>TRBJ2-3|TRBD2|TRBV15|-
TGTGCCACCGCAGCGGGAGGCGGGTCCCGTACGCAGTATTTT
CATAAGGGSRTQYF
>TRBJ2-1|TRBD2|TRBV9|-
TGTGCCAGCAGCGTCACACTAGCGGATGAGCAGTTCTTC
CASSVTLADEQFF
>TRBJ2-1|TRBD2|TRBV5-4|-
TGTGCCAGCAGCTCCGGGACTAGCGGGGGAAATGAGCAGTTCTTC
CASSSGTSGGNEQFF
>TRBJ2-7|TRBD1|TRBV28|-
TGTGCCAGCAGCCGATCCGGGACAGGGGGCTACGAGCAGTACTTC
CASSRSGTGGYEQYF
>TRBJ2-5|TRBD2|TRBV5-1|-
TGCGCCAGCAGGGGGGAGGGAGAGACCCAGTACTTC
CASRGEGETQYF
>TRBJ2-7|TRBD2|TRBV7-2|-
TGTGCCAGCAGCTTAGTGGCGGGGGGGAGGAACGAGCAGTACTTC
CASSLVAGGRNEQYF
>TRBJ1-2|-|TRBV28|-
TGTGCCAGCAGTGGTGACCAGGGGTCCAAGGCCTATGGCTACACCTTC
CASSGDQGSKAYGYTF
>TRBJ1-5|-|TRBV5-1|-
TGCGCCAGCAGCTTGGGAGGGGGCAATCAGCCCCAGCATTTT
CASSLGGGNQPQHF
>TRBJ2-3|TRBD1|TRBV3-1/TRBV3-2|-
TGTGCCAGCAGCCTAACCGGGACAGGGTTTCGCACAGATACGCAGTATTTT
CASSLTGTGFRTDTQYF
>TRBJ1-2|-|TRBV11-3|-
TGTGCCAGCAGCTTAGGGGACGCCGAGGGGGGCTACACCTTC
CASSLGDAEGGYTF
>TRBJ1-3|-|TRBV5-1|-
TGCGCCAGCAGCGGCGACAGTTTCGGAAACACCATATATTTT
CASSGDSFGNTIYF
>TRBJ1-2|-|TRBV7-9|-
TGTGCCAGCAGCTTAGCGGCGGTGCAGGGGAGCGGCTACACCTTC
CASSLAAVQGSGYTF
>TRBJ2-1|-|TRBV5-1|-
TGCGCCAGCAGCCACAGCGGAGGCGCGTACAATGAGCAGTTCTTC
CASSHSGGAYNEQFF
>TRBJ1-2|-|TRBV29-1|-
TGCAGCGTTGAAAACAGATTTGATTTCTATGGCTACACCTTC
CSVENRFDFYGYTF
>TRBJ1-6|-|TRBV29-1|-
TGCAGCGCTAAACTGCAGGGTTCACCCCTCCACTTT
CSAKLQGSPLHF
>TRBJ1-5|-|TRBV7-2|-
TGTGCCAGCAGCTTAGATGGGATTGAGGGCCGGCCCCAGCATTTT
CASSLDGIEGRPQHF
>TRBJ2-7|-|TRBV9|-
TGTGCCAGCAGCGTAGGGCAGGGAAGTCGGTACGAGCAGTACTTC
CASSVGQGSRYEQYF
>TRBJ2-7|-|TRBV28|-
TGTGCCAGCAGTTTAAGGGTGGTAGGGGGCGAGCAGTACTTC
CASSLRVVGGEQYF
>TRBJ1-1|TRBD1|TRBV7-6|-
TGTGCCAGCAGAAATACAGGGGGCCCCACTGAAGCTTTCTTT
CASRNTGGPTEAFF
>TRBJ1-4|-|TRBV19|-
TGTGCCAGTAGTATAGATCGGCCTACAACTAATGAAAAACTGTTTTTT
CASSIDRPTTNEKLFF
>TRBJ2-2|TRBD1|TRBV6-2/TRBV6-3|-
TGTGCCAGCAGTAGGGGACAGGGGACGAACACCGGGGAGCTGTTTTTT
CASSRGQGTNTGELFF
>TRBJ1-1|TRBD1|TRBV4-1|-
TGCGCCAGCAGCCAAGTTTTCGGCACAGGGGACACTGAAGCTTTCTTT
CASSQVFGTGDTEAFF
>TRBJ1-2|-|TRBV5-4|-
TGTGCCAGCAGCGGAATCCCCTCCAGGGAGGAGGACTACACCTTC
CASSGIPSREEDYTF
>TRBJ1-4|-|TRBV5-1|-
TGCGCCAGCAGACGGGGGGGAACTAATGAAAAACTGTTTTTT
CASRRGGTNEKLFF
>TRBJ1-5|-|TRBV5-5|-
TGTGCCAGCAGCCCCGCTGGACGGACTAGCAATCAGCCCCAGCATTTT
CASSPAGRTSNQPQHF
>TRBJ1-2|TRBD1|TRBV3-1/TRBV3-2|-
TGTGCCAGCAGCCGACCGGGACAGCGCTATGGCTACACCTTC
CASSRPGQRYGYTF
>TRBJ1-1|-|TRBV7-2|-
TGTGCCAGCAGCTTTTCATCAGGGAGCGAAGCTTTCTTT
CASSFSSGSEAFF
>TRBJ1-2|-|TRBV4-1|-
TGCGCCAGCAGCCACGGGACTACCTCGTTCTCTAACTATGGCTACACCTTC
CASSHGTTSFSNYGYTF
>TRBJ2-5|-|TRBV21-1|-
TGTGCCAGCAGCAAAGCAAGACTGTGGGGGATAGAGACCCAGTACTTC
CASSKARLWGIETQYF
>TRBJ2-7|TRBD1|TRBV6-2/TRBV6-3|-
TGTGCCAGCAGTTACTCCGGGACAGGCTCCTACGAGCAGTACTTC
CASSYSGTGSYEQYF